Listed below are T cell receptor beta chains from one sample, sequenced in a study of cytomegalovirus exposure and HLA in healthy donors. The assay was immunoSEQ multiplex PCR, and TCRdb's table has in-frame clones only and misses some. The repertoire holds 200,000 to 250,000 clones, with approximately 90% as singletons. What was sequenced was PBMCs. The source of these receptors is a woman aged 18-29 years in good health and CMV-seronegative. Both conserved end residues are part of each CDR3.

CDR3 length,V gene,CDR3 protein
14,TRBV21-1,CASSKSEGRETQYF
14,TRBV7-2,CASSFGTAQETQYF
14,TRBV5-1,CASRPGTSAGELFF
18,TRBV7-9,CASSFFGLQGANTGELFF
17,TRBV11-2,CASSLDNRGATNEKLFF
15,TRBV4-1,CASSQLVGARYEQYF
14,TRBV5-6,CASSPGTEEETQYF
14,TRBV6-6,CASSSQQGNQPQHF
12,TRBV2,CASSQFNTEAFF
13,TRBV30,CAWMGREAHEQYF
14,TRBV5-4,CASSVAGTYNEQFF
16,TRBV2,CASGGDRTVRGGELFF
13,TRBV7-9,CASSPNLAGEQFF
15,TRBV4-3,CASSPRVLAPNEQFF
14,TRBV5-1,CASSLVAGNTEAFF
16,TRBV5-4,CASSRGLAGSTDTQYF
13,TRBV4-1,CASKRTGGEKLFF
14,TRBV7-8,CASSPDSKYYEQYF
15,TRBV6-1,CASSSPGLISYEQYF
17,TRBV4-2,CASSQRPISRAGNTIYF
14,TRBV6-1,CASRLTGGYSPLHF
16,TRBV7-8,CASSSELAGGTDTQYF
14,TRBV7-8,CASSLDGIYTEAFF
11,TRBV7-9,CSSSPYYEQYF
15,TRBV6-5,CASSYGQGGNNEQFF